This TCR beta chain was retrieved from a study of radiotherapy plus CTLA-4 blockade in lung cancer. Using immunoSEQ multiplex PCR, the repertoire was profiled, and TCRdb retains in-frame clones only, with some absent. The sample records 35,000 to 45,000 clones, 85% to 90% being singletons. This clone appeared once. Here the sequenced sample was peripheral blood, taken from a patient treated with radiotherapy plus ipilimumab. The sequence derives from a human donor with non-small cell lung cancer who had stable disease on radiotherapy plus ipilimumab.

The CDR3 DNA follows: TGTGCCAGCACCTCGTATCAGGGGAACACTGAAGCTTTCTTT. It codes for CASTSYQGNTEAFF. The chain employs TRBV5-6 and TRBJ1-1; tentatively, D is TRBD1 (5 bases). CDR3 length equals 14 residues. Germline CDR1 is SGHDT and CDR2 is YYEEEE. The germline V and J ends were trimmed by 6 bases and 1 base, with 13 bases remaining between them.